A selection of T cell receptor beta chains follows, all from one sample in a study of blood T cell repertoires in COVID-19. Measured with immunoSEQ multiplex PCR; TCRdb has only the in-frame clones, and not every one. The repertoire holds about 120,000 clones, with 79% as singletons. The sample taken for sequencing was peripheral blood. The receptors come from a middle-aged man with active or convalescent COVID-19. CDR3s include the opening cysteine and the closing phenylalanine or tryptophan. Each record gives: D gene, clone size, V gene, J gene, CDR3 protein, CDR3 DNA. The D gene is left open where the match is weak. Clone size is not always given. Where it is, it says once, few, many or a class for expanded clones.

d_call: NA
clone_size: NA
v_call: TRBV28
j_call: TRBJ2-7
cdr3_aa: CASSLSDRLGEQYF
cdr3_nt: TGTGCCAGCAGTTTATCCGACAGGCTAGGAGAGCAGTACTTC

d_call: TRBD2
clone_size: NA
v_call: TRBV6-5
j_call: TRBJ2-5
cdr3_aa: CASSTPGLEKQSQYF
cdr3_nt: TGTGCCAGCAGTACACCGGGACTAGAGAAACAATCCCAGTACTTC

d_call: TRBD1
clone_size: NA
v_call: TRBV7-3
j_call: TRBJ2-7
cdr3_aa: CASSPGTAPYEQYF
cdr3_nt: TGTGCCAGCAGCCCAGGGACAGCCCCCTACGAGCAGTACTTC

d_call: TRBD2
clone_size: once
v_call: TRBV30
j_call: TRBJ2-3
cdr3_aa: CAWSVGRGSTDTQYF
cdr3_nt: TGTGCCTGGAGTGTCGGGCGGGGGAGCACAGATACGCAGTATTTT

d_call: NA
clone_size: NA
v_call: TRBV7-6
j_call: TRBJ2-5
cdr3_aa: CASRSVTGVTQETQYF
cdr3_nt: TGTGCCAGCAGGTCCGTTACGGGGGTTACTCAAGAGACCCAGTACTTC

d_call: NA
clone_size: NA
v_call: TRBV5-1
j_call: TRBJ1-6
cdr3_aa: CASSVDRNYNSPLHF
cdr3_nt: TGCGCCAGCTCTGTCGACAGGAACTATAATTCACCCCTCCACTTT

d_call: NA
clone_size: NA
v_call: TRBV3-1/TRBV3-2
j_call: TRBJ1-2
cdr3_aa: CASSQGTGSFGYTF
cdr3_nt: TGTGCCAGCAGCCAAGGTACAGGGTCTTTTGGCTACACCTTC

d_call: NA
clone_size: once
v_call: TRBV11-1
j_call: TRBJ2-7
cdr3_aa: CASSSVNEQYF
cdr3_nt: TGTGCCAGCAGCTCTGTTAACGAGCAGTACTTC

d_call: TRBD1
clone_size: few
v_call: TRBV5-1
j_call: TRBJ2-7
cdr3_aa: CASSLTGGSHEQYF
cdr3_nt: TGCGCCAGCAGCTTAACAGGGGGGTCCCACGAGCAGTACTTC

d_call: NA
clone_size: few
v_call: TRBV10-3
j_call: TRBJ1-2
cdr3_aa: CAISDGRLGIESNGYTF
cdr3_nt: TGTGCCATCAGTGATGGCAGGCTTGGCATTGAAAGTAACGGCTACACCTTC

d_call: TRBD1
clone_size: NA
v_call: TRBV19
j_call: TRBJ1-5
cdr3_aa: CASSTDRGGYSNQPQHF
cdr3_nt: TGTGCCAGTAGTACGGACAGGGGAGGATATAGCAATCAGCCCCAGCATTTT

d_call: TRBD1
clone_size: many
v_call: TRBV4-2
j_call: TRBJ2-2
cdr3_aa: CASSHDRVGVYTGELFF
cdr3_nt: TGTGCCAGCAGCCATGACAGGGTCGGAGTCTACACCGGGGAGCTGTTTTTT

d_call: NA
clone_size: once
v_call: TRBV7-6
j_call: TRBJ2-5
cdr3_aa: CASSLGPAETQYF
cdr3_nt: TGTGCCAGCAGCTTAGGGCCTGCCGAGACCCAGTACTTC

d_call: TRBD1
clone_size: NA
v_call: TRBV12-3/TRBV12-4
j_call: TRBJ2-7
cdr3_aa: CASTPGQGYEQYF
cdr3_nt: TGTGCCAGCACCCCGGGACAGGGCTACGAGCAGTACTTC

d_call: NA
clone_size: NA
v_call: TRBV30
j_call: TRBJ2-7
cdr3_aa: CAWSRGYEQYF
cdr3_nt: TGTGCCTGGAGTCGGGGCTACGAGCAGTACTTC

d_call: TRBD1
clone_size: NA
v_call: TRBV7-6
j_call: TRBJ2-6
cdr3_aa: CASSRFSGSGQGAGANVLTF
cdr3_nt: TGTGCCAGCAGCCGATTCTCTGGTAGTGGCCAGGGGGCTGGGGCCAACGTCCTGACTTTC

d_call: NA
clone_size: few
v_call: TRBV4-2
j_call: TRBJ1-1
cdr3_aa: CASSQDGGRLDTEAFF
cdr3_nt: TGTGCCAGCAGCCAAGACGGGGGGAGGTTGGACACTGAAGCTTTCTTT

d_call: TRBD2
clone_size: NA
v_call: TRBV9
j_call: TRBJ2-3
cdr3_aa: CASSPDGGRSDTQYF
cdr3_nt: TGTGCCAGCAGCCCAGACGGCGGGAGGTCAGATACGCAGTATTTT

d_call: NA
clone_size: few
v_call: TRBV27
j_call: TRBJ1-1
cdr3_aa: CASSSLGVGDTEAFF
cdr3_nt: TGTGCCAGCAGTTCCTTAGGAGTAGGGGACACTGAAGCTTTCTTT

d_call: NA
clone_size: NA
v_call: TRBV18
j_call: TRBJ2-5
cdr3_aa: CASSTAGEETQYF
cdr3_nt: TGTGCCAGCTCAACCGCAGGGGAAGAGACCCAGTACTTC

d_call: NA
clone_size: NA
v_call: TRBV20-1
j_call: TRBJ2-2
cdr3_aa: CSEAPGELFF
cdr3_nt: TGCAGTGAAGCGCCCGGGGAGCTGTTTTTT

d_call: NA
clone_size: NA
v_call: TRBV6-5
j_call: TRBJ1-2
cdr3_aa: CASRPVTWGYTF
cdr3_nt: TGTGCCAGCAGGCCGGTGACATGGGGCTACACCTTC

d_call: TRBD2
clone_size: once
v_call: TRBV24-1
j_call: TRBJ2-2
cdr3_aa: CATSDFPGLATNTGELFF
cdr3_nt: TGTGCCACCAGTGATTTTCCCGGACTAGCCACGAACACCGGGGAGCTGTTTTTT

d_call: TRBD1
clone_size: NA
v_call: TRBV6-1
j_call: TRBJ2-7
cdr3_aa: CASSEASGTGGEQYF
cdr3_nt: TGTGCCAGCAGTGAAGCGTCGGGGACAGGGGGGGAGCAGTACTTC

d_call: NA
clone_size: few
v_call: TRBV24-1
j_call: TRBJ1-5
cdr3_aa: CATSDQAGNQPQHF
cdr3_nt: TGTGCCACCAGTGATCAGGCAGGCAATCAGCCCCAGCATTTT

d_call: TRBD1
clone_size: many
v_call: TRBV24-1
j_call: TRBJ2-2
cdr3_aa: CATSDLRTDRGTGELFF
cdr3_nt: TGTGCCACCAGTGATTTGCGGACGGACAGGGGCACCGGGGAGCTGTTTTTT

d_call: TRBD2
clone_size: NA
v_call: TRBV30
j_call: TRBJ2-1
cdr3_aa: CAWRTSGGVYEQFF
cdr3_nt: TGTGCCTGGCGGACTAGCGGGGGAGTCTATGAGCAGTTCTTC

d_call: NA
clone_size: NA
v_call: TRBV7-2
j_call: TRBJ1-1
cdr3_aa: CASSAGAFGNTEAFF
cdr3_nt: TGTGCCAGCAGCGCGGGGGCATTTGGGAACACTGAAGCTTTCTTT

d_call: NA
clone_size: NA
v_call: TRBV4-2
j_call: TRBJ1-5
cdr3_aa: CASSERPGGDNQPQHF
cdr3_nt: TGTGCCAGCAGCGAACGACCTGGGGGGGACAATCAGCCCCAGCATTTT

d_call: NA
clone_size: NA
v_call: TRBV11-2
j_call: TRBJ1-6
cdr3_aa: CASSLEGGNSPLHF
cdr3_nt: TGTGCCAGCAGCTTAGAGGGGGGGAATTCACCCCTCCACTTT

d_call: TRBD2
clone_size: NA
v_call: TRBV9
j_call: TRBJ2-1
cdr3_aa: CASSVVVAGGPSYNEQFF
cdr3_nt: TGTGCCAGCAGCGTAGTGGTAGCGGGAGGGCCGTCCTACAATGAGCAGTTCTTC

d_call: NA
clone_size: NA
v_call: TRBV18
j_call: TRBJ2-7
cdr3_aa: CASSQGPQNEQYF
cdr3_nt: TGTGCCAGCTCACAGGGGCCCCAGAACGAGCAGTACTTC

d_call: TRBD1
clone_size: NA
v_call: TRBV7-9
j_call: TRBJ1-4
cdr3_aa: CASSGDRGRGATNEKLFF
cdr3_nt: TGTGCCAGCAGCGGGGACAGGGGGAGAGGGGCAACTAATGAAAAACTGTTTTTT

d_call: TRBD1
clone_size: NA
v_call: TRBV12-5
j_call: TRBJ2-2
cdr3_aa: CASLQGQGFPGELFF
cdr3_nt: TGTGCTAGCCTCCAGGGACAGGGATTTCCCGGGGAGCTGTTTTTT

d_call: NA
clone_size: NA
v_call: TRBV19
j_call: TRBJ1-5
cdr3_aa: CASSIGRELYSNQPQHF
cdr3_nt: TGTGCCAGTAGTATTGGGCGGGAACTATATAGCAATCAGCCCCAGCATTTT

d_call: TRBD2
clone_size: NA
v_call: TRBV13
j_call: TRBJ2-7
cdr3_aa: CASSLSGSIYEQYF
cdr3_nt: TGTGCCAGCAGTCTAAGCGGGAGTATCTACGAGCAGTACTTC

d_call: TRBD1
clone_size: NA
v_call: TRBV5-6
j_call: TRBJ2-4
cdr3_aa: CASSWGQAKNIQYF
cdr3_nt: TGTGCCAGCAGCTGGGGACAGGCGAAAAACATTCAGTACTTC

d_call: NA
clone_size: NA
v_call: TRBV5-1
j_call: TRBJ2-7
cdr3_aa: CASSLDTNDYEQYF
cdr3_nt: TGCGCCAGCAGCTTGGACACAAATGACTACGAGCAGTACTTC

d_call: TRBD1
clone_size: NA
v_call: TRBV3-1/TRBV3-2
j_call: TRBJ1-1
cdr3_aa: CASSRPRTGRAFF
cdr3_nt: TGTGCCAGCAGCCGCCCGCGGACAGGGCGGGCTTTCTTT

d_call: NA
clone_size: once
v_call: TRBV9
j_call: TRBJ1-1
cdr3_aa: CASSAGGRLMNTEAFF
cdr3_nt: TGTGCCAGCAGCGCCGGGGGACGGCTCATGAACACTGAAGCTTTCTTT

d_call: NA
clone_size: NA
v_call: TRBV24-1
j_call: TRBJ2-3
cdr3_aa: CATSDLGQGNLDTQYF
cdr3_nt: TGTGCCACCAGTGATTTGGGCCAGGGAAATTTAGATACGCAGTATTTT

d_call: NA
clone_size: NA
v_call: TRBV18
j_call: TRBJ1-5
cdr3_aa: CASWGGESNQPQHF
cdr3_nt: TGTGCGAGCTGGGGGGGCGAGAGCAATCAGCCCCAGCATTTT

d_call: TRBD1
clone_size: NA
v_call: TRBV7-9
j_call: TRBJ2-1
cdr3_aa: CASSLLTGHEQFF
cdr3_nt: TGTGCCAGCAGCCTCTTGACAGGGCATGAGCAGTTCTTC